This T cell receptor (beta chain) was identified in a study of cytomegalovirus exposure and HLA in healthy donors. This table comes from immunoSEQ multiplex PCR, and its TCRdb copy is limited to in-frame clones, with some not included. Of under 300,000 clones listed, approximately 84% are singletons. From germline, CDR1 is SGHRS and CDR2 YFSETQ. The V end was cut by 7 bases, the J end by 5 bases, with 16 bases between. CDR3 length: 14 amino acids. The genes are TRBV5-1 and TRBJ1-3; D is unclear. Sequencing was performed on PBMCs. This receptor was taken from a woman aged 30 to 39 in good health and CMV-seropositive. This chain's CDR3 is CASHGEGNRNTIYF. The DNA for the CDR3 is TGCGCCAGCCACGGGGAAGGGAATAGAAACACCATATATTTT.